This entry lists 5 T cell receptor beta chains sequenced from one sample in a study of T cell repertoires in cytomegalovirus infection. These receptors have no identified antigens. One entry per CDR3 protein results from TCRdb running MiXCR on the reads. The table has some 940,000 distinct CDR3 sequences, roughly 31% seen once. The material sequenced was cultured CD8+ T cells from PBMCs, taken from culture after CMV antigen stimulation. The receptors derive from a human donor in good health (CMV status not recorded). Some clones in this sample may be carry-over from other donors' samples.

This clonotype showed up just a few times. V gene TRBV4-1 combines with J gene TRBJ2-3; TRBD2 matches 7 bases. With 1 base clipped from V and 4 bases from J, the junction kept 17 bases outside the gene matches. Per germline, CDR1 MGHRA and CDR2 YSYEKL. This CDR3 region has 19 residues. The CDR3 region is CASSQAIGFGAGSPDTQYF. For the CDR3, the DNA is TGCGCCAGCAGCCAAGCGATTGGCTTTGGAGCGGGGTCCCCAGATACGCAGTATTTT.

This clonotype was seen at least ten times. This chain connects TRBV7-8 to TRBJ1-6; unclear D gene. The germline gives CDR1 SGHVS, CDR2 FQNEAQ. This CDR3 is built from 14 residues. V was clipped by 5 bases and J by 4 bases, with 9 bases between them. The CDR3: CASSDTEYNSPLHF. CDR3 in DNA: TGTGCCAGCAGCGACACGGAATATAATTCACCCCTCCACTTT.

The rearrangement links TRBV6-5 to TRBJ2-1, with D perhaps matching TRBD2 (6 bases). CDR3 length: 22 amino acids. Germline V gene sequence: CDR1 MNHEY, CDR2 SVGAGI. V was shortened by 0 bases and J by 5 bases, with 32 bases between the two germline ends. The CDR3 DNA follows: TGTGCCAGCAGTTACTCTTTCGGCGCTTTAACTAGCCAGAACCCGGCGGACAATGAGCAGTTCTTC. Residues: CASSYSFGALTSQNPADNEQFF.

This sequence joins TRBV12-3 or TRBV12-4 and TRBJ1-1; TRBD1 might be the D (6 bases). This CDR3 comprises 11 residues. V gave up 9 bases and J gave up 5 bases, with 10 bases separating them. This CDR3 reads CASQGLTEAFF. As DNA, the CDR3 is TGTGCCAGTCAGGGGTTAACTGAAGCTTTCTTT.

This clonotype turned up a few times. The CDR3 DNA reads TGTGCCAGCAGACGTGAGGGACAGGGTCTATTCAATGAGCAGTTCTTC. Its protein is CASRREGQGLFNEQFF. V gene TRBV5-5 combines with J gene TRBJ2-1, with TRBD1 matching over 9 bases. V was pared by 5 bases and J by 6 bases, with 12 bases of the junction left unmatched. Per germline, CDR1 SGHKS and CDR2 YYEKEE (reference sequence). CDR3 length equals 16 residues.